Presented here are 7 T cell receptor beta chains from one specimen sequenced in a study of blood T cell repertoires in COVID-19. Clones were sequenced by immunoSEQ multiplex PCR, and TCRdb holds only the in-frame ones, with some missing. The sample contains a few hundred thousand clones, about 86% of which appear only once. The sequencing sample was made of PBMCs or T cells enriched from blood (not recorded which). These receptors all stem from a woman in her thirties or forties with acute COVID-19.

This clone was counted between two and nine times. This chain joins TRBV6-4 and TRBJ1-1, with 9 positions matching TRBD1. Germline V gene sequence: CDR1 MRHNA, CDR2 SNTAGT. V shed 5 bases, J shed 3 bases, and the junction held 1 base outside the gene matches. The CDR3 totals 13 residues. The CDR3 DNA follows: TGTGCCAGCAGTCGGACAGGGGACACTGAAGCTTTCTTT. This gives the protein CASSRTGDTEAFF.

V gene TRBV7-2 combines with J gene TRBJ2-7; the D is unclear. V lost 3 bases, J lost 0 bases, and 12 bases lay in between. This CDR3 has 15 residues. Germline values: CDR1 SGHTA, CDR2 FQGNSA. The CDR3 region is CASSLTTRSSYEQYF. Here the CDR3 DNA reads TGTGCCAGCAGCTTGACGACACGTTCCTCCTACGAGCAGTACTTC.

The CDR3 region is CASSAGDRGYSPLHF. CDR3 in DNA: TGTGCCAGCAGCGCGGGAGACAGGGGGTATTCACCCCTCCACTTT. The chain uses TRBV9 and TRBJ1-6; TRBD1 agrees at 9 bases. Unmatched junction bases numbered 6, after V lost 3 bases and J lost 8 bases. The germline V gene has CDR1 SGDLS and CDR2 YYNGEE. There are 15 residues in the CDR3.

The chain is built from TRBV9 and TRBJ1-5, with 7 bases fitting TRBD1. CDR1 is SGDLS, CDR2 YYNGEE, per germline. The CDR3 extends over 14 amino acids. Germline trimming cut 2 bases from V and 3 bases from J; bases unmatched to any gene: 2. DNA for the CDR3: TGTGCCAGCAGCGTGACAGGGTCCAATCAGCCCCAGCATTTT. This translates into CASSVTGSNQPQHF. The full variable domain, in which reference TRBV9 and TRBJ1-5 provide the parts outside the CDR3, is DSGVTQTPKHLITATGQRVTLRCSPRSGDLSVYWYQQSLDQGLQFLIQYYNGEERAKGNILERFSAQQFPDLHSELNLSSLELGDSALYFCASSVTGSNQPQHFGDGTRLSIL.

The chain recombines TRBV27 with TRBJ1-5; D perhaps matches TRBD1 (5 bases). The V gene's germline CDR1 is MNHEY and CDR2 SMNVEV (reference sequence). The CDR3 consists of 14 residues. V lost 2 bases and J lost 6, with 11 bases in between. CDR3 protein: CASSLRGEGQPQHF. The DNA of the CDR3 is TGTGCCAGCAGTTTACGAGGGGAGGGTCAGCCCCAGCATTTT.

This clone was seen only a few times. V and J are TRBV21-1 and TRBJ1-5; the table's D call, TRBD1, was not checked against the DNA. TRBV21-1 is a documented pseudogene. The CDR3 loop spans 15 amino acids. The CDR3 nucleotides are TGTGCCAGCAGCAAAGAAGGGGCAGGCAATCAGCCCCAGCATTTT. Encoded protein: CASSKEGAGNQPQHF.

This clone came up a few times. The chain has TRBV6-1 and TRBJ1-5; possible D gene TRBD1, 5 bases. This CDR3 has 16 residues. Germline V gene lookup returns CDR1 MNHNS and CDR2 SASEGT. Between the trimmed V and J ends, which lost 3 bases and 0 bases, there was a span of 12 bases. Here the CDR3 reads CASSEWGSSSNQPQHF. CDR3 nucleotide sequence: TGTGCCAGCAGTGAGTGGGGCAGTTCTAGCAATCAGCCCCAGCATTTT.